These 22 T cell receptor beta chains were all obtained from the same sample, sequenced in a study of spatial heterogeneity in lung cancer. From the 5' RACE reads, TCRdb called clonotypes with MiXCR, one entry per CDR3 protein. The sample lists 40,000 to 55,000 distinct CDR3 sequences, roughly an eighth seen once, with about 57% in the top ten. The time point is: sample taken at primary tumor resection. From tumor, nontumor lung or frozen PBMC, whole RNA was taken unsorted for sequencing. Sequencing was performed on PBMCs, taken at surgery. The source of these receptors is a male donor with early-stage non-small cell lung cancer.

This clonotype was counted only a few times. The CDR3 DNA is TGCAGTGCTTTTGAGGACAGAGTTGAAGCTTTCTTT. It specifies CSAFEDRVEAFF. The chain joins TRBV20-1 to TRBJ1-1; tentative D call: TRBD1 (6 bases). The V gene's germline CDR1 is DFQATT and CDR2 SNEGSKA (reference sequence). The CDR3 totals 12 residues. The V end lost 5 bases, the J end lost 7 bases, and 14 bases lay between the germline ends.

The chain links TRBV7-9 to TRBJ2-7; D is undetermined. The germline V gene encodes CDR1 SEHNR and CDR2 FQNEAQ (reference sequence). CDR3 length: 12 amino acids. V lost 3 bases and J lost 3, with 6 bases in between. The CDR3 region is CASSLTRYEQYF. The CDR3 DNA reads as TGTGCCAGCAGCTTGACGCGCTACGAGCAGTACTTC.

V and J are TRBV5-1 and TRBJ2-3, with D perhaps being TRBD1 or TRBD2 (5 bases each). The CDR3 extends over 16 amino acids. The V gene's germline CDR1 is SGHRS and CDR2 YFSETQ. V lost 4 bases and J lost 4, with 19 bases in between. In DNA form, the CDR3 reads TGCGCCAGCAGCCGTACACTCACAGGAGGACCAGATACGCAGTATTTT. Its translation is CASSRTLTGGPDTQYF.

V usage is TRBV27 and J usage is TRBJ2-6; 9 nucleotides line up with TRBD1. The CDR3 runs to 20 residues. From germline, CDR1 is MNHEY and CDR2 SMNVEV (reference sequence). V lost 6 bases and J lost 0; bases outside the gene matches: 15. The CDR3 loop is CASSELKSGTGFSGANVLTF. CDR3 in DNA: TGTGCCAGCAGCGAACTCAAATCAGGGACAGGGTTCTCTGGGGCCAACGTCCTGACTTTC.

This clonotype was picked up a small number of times. The chain carries TRBV19 and TRBJ2-5, with D perhaps TRBD2 (6 bases). The CDR3 is 14 residues long. CDR1 and CDR2 (germline): LNHDA, SQIVND (reference sequence). Deletions cut 3 bases from V and 1 base from J, with 9 bases between. The CDR3 protein is CASSITGVQETQYF. DNA of the CDR3: TGTGCCAGTAGTATTACGGGGGTCCAAGAGACCCAGTACTTC.

V gene TRBV6-2 or TRBV6-3 combines with J gene TRBJ2-7, with 12 bases that match TRBD2. V shed 8 bases, J shed 4 bases, and the junction held 3 bases outside the gene matches. Per the germline V gene, CDR1 is MNHEY and CDR2 is SVGEGT. This CDR3 has 13 amino acids. CDR3 in DNA: TGTGCCAGCCAGACTAGCGGGGGATACGAGCAGTACTTC. Its protein product is CASQTSGGYEQYF.

V gene TRBV6-5 combines with J gene TRBJ2-5; D ambiguous. Germline CDR1 reads MNHEY; CDR2 reads SVGAGI. The CDR3 extends over 13 amino acids. V lost 2 bases, J lost 5 bases, and 9 bases lay in between. CDR3 sequence (DNA): TGTGCCAGCAGTTACGGGCCCTCGGAGACCCAGTACTTC. It yields the protein CASSYGPSETQYF.

V usage is TRBV4-3 and J usage is TRBJ2-3; 8 bases match TRBD2. The CDR3 consists of 14 residues. V lost 4 bases to trimming and J lost 4 bases; unmatched junction nucleotides: 4. Germline assignment: CDR1 LGHNA and CDR2 YSLEER. The CDR3 DNA is TGCGCCAGCAGCCGCTTGACTAGCGCAGATACGCAGTATTTT. This translates into CASSRLTSADTQYF.

This clonotype turned up a few times. The chain recombines TRBV5-6 with TRBJ1-2; TRBD1 might be the D (6 bases). The germline V and J ends were trimmed by 4 bases and 4 bases, with 26 bases remaining between them. The V gene's germline CDR1 is SGHDT and CDR2 YYEEEE. The CDR3 loop spans 18 amino acids. The CDR3 reads CASSPPPGSIGRGYGYTF. CDR3 sequence (DNA): TGTGCCAGCAGCCCTCCTCCGGGATCCATCGGCAGGGGCTATGGCTACACCTTC.

The chain carries TRBV7-3 and TRBJ2-1; TRBD2 matches at 9 bases. Trimming removed 6 bases from V and 8 bases from J; junction bases left unmatched: 5. There are 13 residues in the CDR3. CDR1 is SGHTA and CDR2 is FQGTGA in the germline V gene. The CDR3 DNA reads as TGTGCCAGCAGTGGGACTAGCAGCGATGAGCAGTTCTTC. Its protein is CASSGTSSDEQFF.

In its sample, this clonotype was seen many times. The rearrangement joins TRBV28 to TRBJ2-4; D call uncertain. The germline V gene encodes CDR1 MDHEN and CDR2 SYDVKM. The V gene lost 6 bases and the J gene lost 6 bases, with 3 bases spanning the gap. This CDR3 has 10 amino acids. The CDR3 loop is CASSRNIQYF. In DNA, the CDR3 is TGTGCCAGCAGCAGAAACATTCAGTACTTC.

The chain uses TRBV21-1 and TRBJ2-2; the table's TRBD2 call for D was not verified on the DNA. TRBV21-1 is a recognized pseudogene. The CDR3 is 18 amino acids. CDR3 bases: TGTGCCAGCAGCAAAGGACCTAGCGGGAGGTCTAACACCGGGGAGCTGTTTTTT. Translation: CASSKGPSGRSNTGELFF.

In this sample, this clonotype turned up a few times. CDR3 in DNA: TGTGCCAGCTCACTCCGGGGAGAGCAGTACTTC. Its translation: CASSLRGEQYF. The rearrangement joins TRBV18 to TRBJ2-7; D may be TRBD2 (5 bases). With 4 bases removed from V and 7 bases from J, the gap between germline ends came to 8 bases. This CDR3 is 11 amino acids long. Germline loops: CDR1 KGHSH, CDR2 LQKENI.

This clonotype is a singleton in its sample. Here the CDR3 reads CASSPGVGLGQYF. DNA of the CDR3: TGTGCCAGCAGCCCCGGGGTTGGGTTGGGGCAGTACTTC. This chain links TRBV11-2 with TRBJ2-7; tentatively, D is TRBD2 (5 bases). V gave up 5 bases and J gave up 9 bases, with 17 bases separating them. Germline V gene sequence: CDR1 SGHAT, CDR2 FQNNGV. The CDR3 covers 13 residues.

This clonotype was seen a few times. J is TRBJ2-2 and V is TRBV29-1, with 11 positions matching TRBD1. Germline V CDR1 and CDR2: SQVTM, ANQGSEA. This CDR3 spans 13 amino acids. Trimming at V came to 8 bases and at J to 7 bases, leaving 6 bases not matched to a gene. The CDR3, as DNA: TGCAGCACGAGGACAGGGGGCGGCGGGGAGCTGTTTTTT. It translates to CSTRTGGGGELFF.

This clonotype has a count of ten or more. This chain links TRBV12-3 or TRBV12-4 with TRBJ1-4, with 8 bases fitting TRBD1. The CDR3 loop spans 14 amino acids. Trimming cost V 6 bases and J 6 bases; bases outside gene matches: 6. CDR3 sequence: CASRSPGQDEKLFF. In DNA, the CDR3 is TGTGCCAGCAGGTCACCGGGACAGGATGAAAAACTGTTTTTT.

V is TRBV20-1 and J is TRBJ1-3; the D is unclear. Trimming pared 5 bases from V and 1 base from J, leaving 9 bases between. Germline assignment: CDR1 DFQATT and CDR2 SNEGSKA (reference sequence). The CDR3 is made up of 13 amino acids. The CDR3 nucleotides read TGCAGTGCTTACGACCCATCTGGAAACACCATATATTTT. Translated: CSAYDPSGNTIYF.

This clonotype was counted between two and nine times. The rearrangement links TRBV20-1 to TRBJ2-7; D ambiguous. V was cut by 6 bases and J by 4 bases, with 10 bases left in between. Germline assignment: CDR1 DFQATT and CDR2 SNEGSKA (reference sequence). The CDR3 is 11 residues long. CDR3 protein: CSALLGYEQYF. The CDR3 coding sequence is TGCAGTGCCCTGTTGGGGTACGAGCAGTACTTC.

This clonotype was found a few times. The chain links TRBV20-1 to TRBJ2-3; 14 positions match TRBD2. Germline lookup yields CDR1 DFQATT and CDR2 SNEGSKA (reference sequence). Trimming took 5 bases from V and 4 from J; bases not matched to a gene: 5. The CDR3 contains 15 residues. CDR3: CSARPTSGGADTQYF. CDR3 in DNA: TGCAGTGCTCGCCCGACTAGCGGGGGGGCAGATACGCAGTATTTT.

This clonotype was seen more than once but under ten times. The rearrangement joins TRBV27 to TRBJ2-1; the match to TRBD2 covers 10 bases. The CDR3 contains 15 residues. J gave up 4 bases and V 4 bases, and 4 bases lay outside the gene matches. Germline values: CDR1 MNHEY, CDR2 SMNVEV (reference sequence). The CDR3 DNA is TGTGCCAGCAGTTCGACTAGCGGGTTTTACAATGAGCAGTTCTTC. This gives the protein CASSSTSGFYNEQFF.

The V call is TRBV6-2 or TRBV6-3, the J call TRBJ2-7; 10 bases are shared with TRBD2. From germline, CDR1 is MNHEY and CDR2 SVGEGT. The trim removed 4 bases at V and 3 bases at J, leaving 18 bases unmatched. The length of the CDR3 is 19 residues. CDR3 loop: CASSSAFGTSVVMGYEQYF. The CDR3 DNA sequence: TGTGCCAGCAGTTCTGCCTTTGGGACTAGCGTCGTGATGGGCTACGAGCAGTACTTC.

This clonotype was seen more than once but under ten times. The rearrangement uses TRBV28 and TRBJ2-7; D possibly uses TRBD1 or TRBD2 (5 bases each). Germline assignment: CDR1 MDHEN and CDR2 SYDVKM. Trimming took off 5 bases at V and 4 bases at J, with 9 bases between the two ends. The CDR3 totals 12 residues. The CDR3 coding sequence is TGTGCCAGCAGTGAGGGACCTTACGAGCAGTACTTC. It encodes CASSEGPYEQYF. Combining the CDR3 with reference TRBV28 and TRBJ2-7 gives the whole variable domain DVKVTQSSRYLVKRTGEKVFLECVQDMDHENMFWYRQDPGLGLRLIYFSYDVKMKEKGDIPEGYSVSREKKERFSLILESASTNQTSMYLCASSEGPYEQYFGPGTRLTVT.